The 8 T cell receptor beta chains below were found in one sample sequenced in a study of blood T cells in healthy people across ages. Primed by a sample-barcoded 5' primer and a J-beta primer mix, a second PCR proceeded for about 7 to 11 cycles. In TCRdb, the 5' RACE reads were re-called with MiXCR into one record per CDR3 protein. The data hold under 1,000,000 distinct CDR3 sequences, with about 45% observed a single time. The sequencing input was blood. The receptors were sampled from a man older than 75 in good health.

This chain uses TRBV29-1 with TRBJ2-3, with D tentatively TRBD2 (5 bases). The V end was cut by 2 bases, the J end by 8 bases, with 20 bases between. Germline V gene sequence: CDR1 SQVTM, CDR2 ANQGSEA. The CDR3 sequence is 15 residues long. The CDR3 protein is CSVERVGAIVGTQYF. The CDR3 region has the DNA TGCAGCGTTGAAAGAGTGGGAGCGATTGTTGGTACGCAGTATTTT.

This clonotype occurred once. The genes are TRBV29-1 and TRBJ2-5; D is possibly TRBD1 (5 bases). CDR3 length equals 12 residues. From germline, CDR1 is SQVTM and CDR2 ANQGSEA. V was cut by 5 bases and J by 11 bases, with 18 bases left in between. The CDR3 spells CSVYSGFDEQYF. The DNA for the CDR3 is TGCAGCGTTTATTCAGGGTTCGATGAGCAGTACTTC.

This clonotype came up a few times. The CDR3 protein is CASSHEKGQGVQETQYF. The CDR3, as DNA: TGTGCCAGCAGTCATGAAAAGGGACAGGGAGTACAAGAGACCCAGTACTTC. This chain links TRBV12-3 or TRBV12-4 with TRBJ2-5, with 9 bases fitting TRBD1. Unmatched junction bases numbered 12, after V lost 5 bases and J lost 2 bases. The CDR3 has 17 amino acids.

V usage is TRBV12-3 or TRBV12-4 and J usage is TRBJ2-2, with TRBD1 matching 7 bases. The CDR3 covers 15 residues. V was clipped by 6 bases and J by 7 bases; unmatched bases: 11. The CDR3 DNA follows: TGTGCCAGCAGACGCAGCGGTTCAGGGGGCGGGGAGCTGTTTTTT. Translation: CASRRSGSGGGELFF.

In its sample, this clonotype was seen many times. The CDR3 sequence: CSVGRVQETQYF. The CDR3 bases are TGCAGCGTAGGACGTGTCCAAGAGACCCAGTACTTC. The chain employs TRBV29-1 and TRBJ2-5, with D hard to call. Germline CDR1 is SQVTM and CDR2 is ANQGSEA. The CDR3 has 12 amino acids. V was clipped by 6 bases and J by 1 base, with 9 bases between them.

This clonotype was detected only a few times. The CDR3 here is CSARGSGGKVNEQFF. The CDR3 coding sequence is TGCAGTGCGAGGGGTAGCGGGGGTAAAGTCAATGAGCAGTTCTTC. The V gene is TRBV20-1, the J gene TRBJ2-1, with TRBD2 matching over 9 bases. The CDR3 loop spans 15 amino acids. CDR1 and CDR2 from the germline V gene are DFQATT and SNEGSKA (reference sequence). The trim removed 6 bases at V and 6 bases at J, leaving 12 bases unmatched.

This clonotype has ten or more counts. V gene TRBV7-2 combines with J gene TRBJ2-3, with D perhaps TRBD2 (5 bases). CDR1 is SGHTA, CDR2 FQGNSA, per germline. The CDR3 has 13 residues. V shed 1 base and J shed 10 bases, with 12 bases lying between them. CDR3 residues: CASSLDPTTPQYF. CDR3 coding DNA: TGTGCCAGCAGCTTAGATCCGACTACTCCGCAGTATTTT.

The rearrangement joins TRBV20-1 to TRBJ2-7, with TRBD1 matching over 7 bases. Germline values: CDR1 DFQATT, CDR2 SNEGSKA (reference sequence). The length of the CDR3 is 14 residues. V trimming: 0 bases; J trimming: 2 bases; junction bases outside the gene matches: 4. The CDR3 is CSARDMGQTYEQYF. CDR3 bases: TGCAGTGCTAGAGATATGGGACAGACCTACGAGCAGTACTTC.